Listed below are T cell receptor beta chains from one sample, sequenced in a study of multiple sclerosis patients with progressive multifocal leukoencephalopathy. Here immunoSEQ multiplex PCR was the method, and the copy in TCRdb shows in-frame clones only, minus some. The data hold approximately 29,000 clones, with more than 80% observed a single time. The starting material was PBMCs, obtained from a patient treated with natalizumab. These receptors were taken from a woman under 40 with progressive multifocal leukoencephalopathy. CDR3s include the opening cysteine and the closing phenylalanine or tryptophan. The D gene is left open where the match is weak. The size of a clone is reported for some rows only, either as once, few or many, or as a class for expanded clones.

v_gene: TRBV5-4
j_gene: TRBJ2-7
abundance: -
d_gene: -
CDR3nt: TGTGCCAGCAGCTCCTACTACGAGCAGTACTTC
CDR3aa: CASSSYYEQYF

v_gene: TRBV5-1
j_gene: TRBJ2-3
abundance: -
d_gene: -
CDR3nt: TGCGCCAGCAGCTTGGACGGCAGACCCCTAGGAGGCACAGATCCGCAGTATTTT
CDR3aa: CASSLDGRPLGGTDPQYF

v_gene: TRBV10-3
j_gene: TRBJ2-5
abundance: -
d_gene: -
CDR3nt: TGTGCCGTCCGGGGGCTCCAAGAGACCCAGTACTTC
CDR3aa: CAVRGLQETQYF

v_gene: TRBV6-5
j_gene: TRBJ1-1
abundance: -
d_gene: TRBD1
CDR3nt: TGTGCCAGCAGTTACTCTCCACAGGGGGCTCCTTTCTTT
CDR3aa: CASSYSPQGAPFF

v_gene: TRBV4-1
j_gene: TRBJ2-1
abundance: -
d_gene: -
CDR3nt: TGCGCCAGCAGCCAACGAATTAGCTCTGAGGGAGATGAGCAGTTCTTC
CDR3aa: CASSQRISSEGDEQFF

v_gene: TRBV29-1
j_gene: TRBJ1-1
abundance: -
d_gene: TRBD1
CDR3nt: TGCAGCTCATCACGAGGGGGCGGGACTGAAGCTTTCTTT
CDR3aa: CSSSRGGGTEAFF

v_gene: TRBV6-4
j_gene: TRBJ1-2
abundance: -
d_gene: -
CDR3nt: TGTGCCAGCAGCCCTACTGACCTGGGGGGAAGAGGCTACACCTTC
CDR3aa: CASSPTDLGGRGYTF

v_gene: TRBV19
j_gene: TRBJ1-5
abundance: -
d_gene: -
CDR3nt: TGTGCCAGTGCCCCCTGGGACAACCCAAATCAGCCCCAGCATTTT
CDR3aa: CASAPWDNPNQPQHF

v_gene: TRBV11-2
j_gene: TRBJ1-4
abundance: -
d_gene: -
CDR3nt: TGTGCCAGCAGCCCGTTGACAGGTCGTAATGAAAAACTGTTTTTT
CDR3aa: CASSPLTGRNEKLFF

v_gene: TRBV7-9
j_gene: TRBJ2-7
abundance: -
d_gene: -
CDR3nt: TGTGCCAGCAGCCCCCCCAGGACCGACGAGCAGTACTTC
CDR3aa: CASSPPRTDEQYF

v_gene: TRBV29-1
j_gene: TRBJ2-7
abundance: once
d_gene: -
CDR3nt: TGCAGCGTTGGGACCTCCTACGAGCAGTACTTC
CDR3aa: CSVGTSYEQYF

v_gene: TRBV5-4
j_gene: TRBJ2-2
abundance: -
d_gene: -
CDR3nt: TGTGCCAGCAGCGATGGCCGCGTAGCGGTGATGAACACCGGGGAGCTGTTTTTT
CDR3aa: CASSDGRVAVMNTGELFF

v_gene: TRBV4-1
j_gene: TRBJ2-3
abundance: few
d_gene: TRBD2
CDR3nt: TGCGCCAGCAGTCCGGCTAGCGGGGGGGCGATAACGCAGTATTTT
CDR3aa: CASSPASGGAITQYF

v_gene: TRBV7-2
j_gene: TRBJ2-6
abundance: few
d_gene: TRBD1
CDR3nt: TGTGCCAGCAGCCTAGGACAGGGGGCACCTGGGGCCAACGTCCTGACTTTC
CDR3aa: CASSLGQGAPGANVLTF

v_gene: TRBV5-4
j_gene: TRBJ2-5
abundance: once
d_gene: TRBD2
CDR3nt: TGTGCCAGCAGCCCACGTTCCCGCGGGGGGGCGGGGGAGACCCAGTACTTC
CDR3aa: CASSPRSRGGAGETQYF

v_gene: TRBV5-1
j_gene: TRBJ2-7
abundance: -
d_gene: TRBD1
CDR3nt: TGCGCCAGCAGCTTAACCAGACAGGGCCACGAGCAGTACTTC
CDR3aa: CASSLTRQGHEQYF

v_gene: TRBV6-1
j_gene: TRBJ2-7
abundance: -
d_gene: TRBD1
CDR3nt: TGTGCCAGCAGGGGGACCGGGACAGGGGGCTTCGAGCAGTACTTC
CDR3aa: CASRGTGTGGFEQYF

v_gene: TRBV11-2
j_gene: TRBJ1-1
abundance: -
d_gene: -
CDR3nt: TGTGCCAGCAGCTTAAGCCGGAAGAACGAAGCTTTCTTT
CDR3aa: CASSLSRKNEAFF

v_gene: TRBV6-1
j_gene: TRBJ1-3
abundance: -
d_gene: -
CDR3nt: TGTGCCAGCGGGAGGGGGGTGCTTGCCGGAAACACCATATATTTT
CDR3aa: CASGRGVLAGNTIYF

v_gene: TRBV5-5
j_gene: TRBJ2-7
abundance: few
d_gene: -
CDR3nt: TGTGCCAGCAGCTCCGGGGCGGGACCCTACTACGAGCAGTACTTC
CDR3aa: CASSSGAGPYYEQYF

v_gene: TRBV30
j_gene: TRBJ1-5
abundance: -
d_gene: -
CDR3nt: TGTGCCTGGAGTGCATACACCGGTAGCAATCAGCCCCAGCATTTT
CDR3aa: CAWSAYTGSNQPQHF

v_gene: TRBV7-2
j_gene: TRBJ1-4
abundance: -
d_gene: TRBD1
CDR3nt: TGTGCCAGCAGCTTAGGCGGTACAGGGGGCCCTCGCGAAAAACTGTTTTTT
CDR3aa: CASSLGGTGGPREKLFF

v_gene: TRBV7-2
j_gene: TRBJ1-2
abundance: -
d_gene: -
CDR3nt: TGTGCCAGCAGTCAAGACACTAACTATGGCTACACCTTC
CDR3aa: CASSQDTNYGYTF

v_gene: TRBV28
j_gene: TRBJ2-7
abundance: -
d_gene: -
CDR3nt: TGTGCCAGCAGTTTATATCCTTTCTCCGAGCAGTACTTC
CDR3aa: CASSLYPFSEQYF

v_gene: TRBV28
j_gene: TRBJ2-7
abundance: -
d_gene: -
CDR3nt: TGTGCCAGCAGTTTAGACCTAGCCTACGAGCAGTACTTC
CDR3aa: CASSLDLAYEQYF

v_gene: TRBV28
j_gene: TRBJ2-7
abundance: few
d_gene: -
CDR3nt: TGTGCCAGCAGTTTGGCAGGGAAGGACTACGAGCAGTACTTC
CDR3aa: CASSLAGKDYEQYF

v_gene: TRBV19
j_gene: TRBJ1-3
abundance: -
d_gene: -
CDR3nt: TGTGCCAGTAGTACGACAGGTATCTCTGGAAACACCATATATTTT
CDR3aa: CASSTTGISGNTIYF

v_gene: TRBV5-6
j_gene: TRBJ2-5
abundance: -
d_gene: -
CDR3nt: TGTGCCAGCAGGGCTGGGACATACCAAGAGACCCAGTACTTC
CDR3aa: CASRAGTYQETQYF

v_gene: TRBV20-1
j_gene: TRBJ2-1
abundance: -
d_gene: -
CDR3nt: TGCAGTGCGGCGGACTCAAATGAGCAGTTCTTC
CDR3aa: CSAADSNEQFF

v_gene: TRBV6-1
j_gene: TRBJ2-7
abundance: -
d_gene: TRBD1
CDR3nt: TGTGCCAGCAGTGACTGGACAGGGGGCACCGAGCAGTACTTC
CDR3aa: CASSDWTGGTEQYF

v_gene: TRBV19
j_gene: TRBJ2-3
abundance: -
d_gene: TRBD2
CDR3nt: TGTGCCAGTAGTAAAGAGCGGGGGGGCACAGATACGCAGTATTTT
CDR3aa: CASSKERGGTDTQYF

v_gene: TRBV29-1
j_gene: TRBJ2-3
abundance: -
d_gene: TRBD1
CDR3nt: TGCAGCGTTGGTCTTACAGGGGGCGCAAGCACAGATACGCAGTATTTT
CDR3aa: CSVGLTGGASTDTQYF

v_gene: TRBV9
j_gene: TRBJ2-1
abundance: -
d_gene: TRBD2
CDR3nt: TGTGCCAGCAGCGTAGCTAGCGGGGGGCCTCGTGAGCAGTTCTTC
CDR3aa: CASSVASGGPREQFF

v_gene: TRBV5-4
j_gene: TRBJ2-3
abundance: -
d_gene: -
CDR3nt: TGTGCCAGCAGCTTTGAGCAGTCAGATACGCAGTATTTT
CDR3aa: CASSFEQSDTQYF

v_gene: TRBV19
j_gene: TRBJ1-2
abundance: -
d_gene: -
CDR3nt: TGTGCCAGTAGGCGAGGGACCGACTATGGCTACACCTTC
CDR3aa: CASRRGTDYGYTF

v_gene: TRBV7-9
j_gene: TRBJ2-7
abundance: -
d_gene: -
CDR3nt: TGTGCCAGCAGCGGTCATCCGGTTCATGTGGGGGGGCGATCGTACGAGCAGTACTTC
CDR3aa: CASSGHPVHVGGRSYEQYF

v_gene: TRBV6-5
j_gene: TRBJ2-2
abundance: -
d_gene: -
CDR3nt: TGTGCCAGCAGTTACGGCGGGGAGCTGTTTTTT
CDR3aa: CASSYGGELFF

v_gene: TRBV2
j_gene: TRBJ2-7
abundance: -
d_gene: TRBD1
CDR3nt: TGTGCCAGCAGTGAAAGGGTATACAGGGGGCCCTACGAGCAGTACTTC
CDR3aa: CASSERVYRGPYEQYF

v_gene: TRBV5-1
j_gene: TRBJ2-3
abundance: -
d_gene: TRBD2
CDR3nt: TGCGCCAGCAAGGGACTAGCGGGAGGTGATACGCAGTATTTT
CDR3aa: CASKGLAGGDTQYF

v_gene: TRBV4-2
j_gene: TRBJ1-5
abundance: once
d_gene: -
CDR3nt: TGTGCCAGCAGCCAAGAGAGGGGGGGGACCCAGCATTTT
CDR3aa: CASSQERGGTQHF

v_gene: TRBV18
j_gene: TRBJ1-2
abundance: -
d_gene: TRBD1
CDR3nt: TGTGCCAGCTCCTACACCGGGACAGGCTATGGCTACACCTTC
CDR3aa: CASSYTGTGYGYTF

v_gene: TRBV4-3
j_gene: TRBJ1-6
abundance: -
d_gene: TRBD1
CDR3nt: TGCGCCAGCAGCCAGTTGCACGGGCAGGGGGGATCACCCCTCCACTTT
CDR3aa: CASSQLHGQGGSPLHF

v_gene: TRBV7-9
j_gene: TRBJ1-5
abundance: -
d_gene: -
CDR3nt: TGTGCCAGCAGCTTAAGAGGGGGGGGCAATCAGCCCCAGCATTTT
CDR3aa: CASSLRGGGNQPQHF

v_gene: TRBV2
j_gene: TRBJ2-1
abundance: -
d_gene: TRBD2
CDR3nt: TGTGCCAGCAGCCGGGAGCGGGGGTCCTACAATGAGCAGTTCTTC
CDR3aa: CASSRERGSYNEQFF

v_gene: TRBV27
j_gene: TRBJ2-7
abundance: -
d_gene: -
CDR3nt: TGTGCCAGCAGTGCAAACAGGGTCATCGAGCAGTACTTC
CDR3aa: CASSANRVIEQYF

v_gene: TRBV28
j_gene: TRBJ2-3
abundance: -
d_gene: TRBD2
CDR3nt: TGTGCCAGCAGCCCCCTAGCGGGGGGAATCGGGGCAGATACGCAGTATTTT
CDR3aa: CASSPLAGGIGADTQYF

v_gene: TRBV6-9
j_gene: TRBJ2-1
abundance: -
d_gene: TRBD2
CDR3nt: TGTGTCACGCAGAGCTGCCGGGGGGGCGACAACAATGAGCAGTTCTTC
CDR3aa: CVTQSCRGGDNNEQFF

v_gene: TRBV10-1
j_gene: TRBJ2-1
abundance: -
d_gene: TRBD2
CDR3nt: TGCGCCAGCAGTGTGGCTAGCGGGATCAATGAGCAGTTCTTC
CDR3aa: CASSVASGINEQFF

v_gene: TRBV7-7
j_gene: TRBJ2-5
abundance: -
d_gene: TRBD2
CDR3nt: TGTGCCAGCAGCCGGACTAGCGCCCAAGAGACCCAGTACTTC
CDR3aa: CASSRTSAQETQYF

v_gene: TRBV6-4
j_gene: TRBJ2-3
abundance: -
d_gene: TRBD1
CDR3nt: TGTGCCAGCAGTGACGGGACAGTGTCAGATACGCAGTATTTT
CDR3aa: CASSDGTVSDTQYF

v_gene: TRBV4-1
j_gene: TRBJ2-5
abundance: -
d_gene: -
CDR3nt: TGCGCCAGCAGCCAAGGGAGTCAACCGGAGACCCAGTACTTC
CDR3aa: CASSQGSQPETQYF

v_gene: TRBV7-8
j_gene: TRBJ2-3
abundance: once
d_gene: -
CDR3nt: TGTGCCAGCAGCTTAGTAGGGGATACGCAGTATTTT
CDR3aa: CASSLVGDTQYF

v_gene: TRBV7-9
j_gene: TRBJ2-7
abundance: few
d_gene: TRBD1
CDR3nt: TGTGCCAGCAGCCCAAGACAGGGACCCTACGAGCAGTACTTC
CDR3aa: CASSPRQGPYEQYF

v_gene: TRBV30
j_gene: TRBJ1-2
abundance: once
d_gene: -
CDR3nt: TGTGCCTGGAGTGTAGAACCTATCTATGGCTACACCTTC
CDR3aa: CAWSVEPIYGYTF

v_gene: TRBV21-1
j_gene: TRBJ1-1
abundance: -
d_gene: -
CDR3nt: TGTGCCAGCAGCAAAGCGCGGAACAGGGTGGGAGGGAACACTGAAGCTTTCTTT
CDR3aa: CASSKARNRVGGNTEAFF

v_gene: TRBV5-1
j_gene: TRBJ2-3
abundance: -
d_gene: TRBD2
CDR3nt: TGCGCCAGCAGCCCTCAGACTAGCACCGAGGATACGCAGTATTTT
CDR3aa: CASSPQTSTEDTQYF

v_gene: TRBV28
j_gene: TRBJ1-5
abundance: -
d_gene: -
CDR3nt: TGTGCCAGCAGTTTTTCGGGTCAGCCCCAGCATTTT
CDR3aa: CASSFSGQPQHF